Presented here are 17 T cell receptor beta chains from one specimen sequenced in a study of shared clonotypes between healthy human individuals. TCRdb's table, derived via immunoSEQ multiplex PCR, lists solely in-frame clones and lacks some. This table holds more than 2,000,000 clones, around 90% found once. Sequencing used naive CD4+ T cells sorted from blood. Subset of the sample: CD45RA+ positively selected. The receptors originated from a man aged 18 to 29 in good health.

This clone was detected only a few times. The same CDR3 can be traced to other DNA sequences in this sample. This chain links TRBV18 with TRBJ1-4, with D maybe TRBD1 (5 bases). Germline V gene lookup returns CDR1 KGHSH and CDR2 LQKENI. The CDR3 loop spans 14 amino acids. The germline V and J ends were trimmed by 3 bases and 3 bases, with 8 bases remaining between them. The CDR3 loop reads CASSPGAANEKLFF. The CDR3 coding sequence is TGTGCCAGCTCACCTGGGGCAGCTAATGAAAAACTGTTTTTT.

This chain uses TRBV6-5 with TRBJ2-1; TRBD2 might be the D (6 bases). Germline V gene lookup returns CDR1 MNHEY and CDR2 SVGAGI. The germline V and J ends were trimmed by 5 bases and 1 base, with 12 bases remaining between them. The CDR3 covers 15 residues. The DNA of the CDR3 is TGTGCCAGCAGTACCGGGGGACCATCCTACAATGAGCAGTTCTTC. Protein sequence: CASSTGGPSYNEQFF.

Details on this clone: This CDR3 is also generated by other DNA sequences in the sample. This chain uses TRBV7-9 with TRBJ1-1; 7 nucleotides agree with TRBD1. V lost 5 bases to trimming and J lost 1 base; unmatched junction nucleotides: 7. The CDR3 totals 15 residues. Germline-derived CDR1 and CDR2 are SEHNR and FQNEAQ (reference sequence). The CDR3 is CASSPRQGSNTEAFF. In nucleotides, the CDR3 is TGTGCCAGCAGCCCGCGACAGGGATCGAACACTGAAGCTTTCTTT.

The chain carries TRBV4-1 and TRBJ2-2; weak D call: TRBD2 (6 bases). V lost 6 bases to trimming and J lost 6 bases, with 14 bases between them. Germline V gene sequence: CDR1 MGHRA, CDR2 YSYEKL. This CDR3 spans 14 amino acids. CDR3 protein: CASRVASAAGELFF. As DNA, the CDR3 is TGCGCCAGCAGGGTGGCTAGCGCGGCCGGGGAGCTGTTTTTT.

The V call is TRBV27, the J call TRBJ2-7; D remains unclear. V lost 0 bases and J lost 2, with 11 bases in between. This CDR3 is built from 15 residues. Germline CDR1 MNHEY, CDR2 SMNVEV (reference sequence). CDR3 nucleotide sequence: TGTGCCAGCAGTTTATCCCCCCTTCTAACCTACGAGCAGTACTTC. Translation gives CASSLSPLLTYEQYF.

The genes are TRBV4-3 and TRBJ2-1; TRBD1 aligns across 11 bases. CDR3 size: 16 residues. V lost 0 bases, J lost 10 bases, and 8 bases stayed unmatched. CDR1 is LGHNA, CDR2 YSLEER, per germline. CDR3 amino acids: CASSQEPPDRGREQFF. The CDR3, as DNA: TGCGCCAGCAGCCAAGAGCCCCCGGACAGGGGGCGGGAGCAGTTCTTC.

This chain connects TRBV7-9 to TRBJ1-1; the D gene is possibly TRBD1 (6 bases). Germline V gives CDR1 SEHNR, CDR2 FQNEAQ (reference sequence). V was trimmed by 5 bases and J by 1 base, leaving 11 bases between them. CDR3 length: 14 amino acids. The CDR3, as DNA: TGTGCCAGCAGCCCGGGGGCAGGGAACACTGAAGCTTTCTTT. Amino acid sequence: CASSPGAGNTEAFF.

This chain links TRBV12-1 with TRBJ2-7; the table's D call, TRBD1, was not checked against the DNA. TRBV12-1 is tagged as a pseudogene. CDR3 length equals 15 residues. Written as DNA, the CDR3 is TGTGCCAGCAGCTACCGGGACAGGAGCTCCTACGAGCAGTACTTC. This sequence encodes CASSYRDRSSYEQYF.

The J gene is TRBJ1-6, the V gene TRBV5-1, with TRBD1 identical over 10 bases. Trimming removed 0 bases from V and 3 bases from J; junction bases left unmatched: 6. CDR3 length equals 18 residues. CDR1 is SGHRS and CDR2 is YFSETQ in the germline V gene. CDR3 coding DNA: TGCGCCAGCAGCTTGGCCGGGACAGGGGATAGCTATAATTCACCCCTCCACTTT. Translation: CASSLAGTGDSYNSPLHF.

CDR3 sequence: CASSLGVSDRAGELFF. CDR3 DNA sequence: TGCGCCAGCAGCTTGGGGGTATCTGACAGGGCCGGGGAGCTGTTTTTT. The V call is TRBV5-1, the J call TRBJ2-2; 7 positions agree with TRBD1. CDR3 length: 16 residues. With 0 bases clipped from V and 6 bases from J, the junction kept 8 bases outside the gene matches. The germline V gene has CDR1 SGHRS and CDR2 YFSETQ.

J is TRBJ1-3 and V is TRBV6-5; 9 bases fit TRBD1. The CDR3 is 15 residues long. The junction had 6 bases not matched to a gene; V was cut back by 6 bases and J by 3 bases. Germline V gives CDR1 MNHEY, CDR2 SVGAGI. DNA for the CDR3: TGTGCCAGCAGCAGGGGGGGACAGGGTGGAAACACCATATATTTT. It codes for CASSRGGQGGNTIYF.

Turning to this clone: The identical CDR3 is also encoded by other nucleotide sequences in the sample. The rearrangement links TRBV9 to TRBJ2-2; D possibly corresponds to TRBD2 (6 bases). This CDR3 contains 16 residues. The germline V gene encodes CDR1 SGDLS and CDR2 YYNGEE. Trimming left V 0 bases short and J 2 bases short, with 11 bases between. CDR3 nucleotide sequence: TGTGCCAGCAGCGTAGTTGCGGGACTCAACACCGGGGAGCTGTTTTTT. Its protein is CASSVVAGLNTGELFF.

Remarks on this clone: The junction does not match germline at one end; this may be a read error. This rearrangement joins TRBV7-7 to TRBJ2-1, with no clear D. The CDR3 length is 14 residues. Germline CDR1 SSHAT, CDR2 FNYEAQ (reference sequence). For the CDR3, the DNA is TGTGCTAGCAGCTTAGCCGGTTTCGTGGGAGAGCAGTTCTTC. Amino acids: CASSLAGFVGEQFF.

V gene TRBV5-1 combines with J gene TRBJ2-5; 10 bases are a match to TRBD2. The CDR3 spans 15 residues. V gave up 7 bases and J gave up 0 bases; unmatched junction bases: 6. The V gene's germline CDR1 is SGHRS and CDR2 YFSETQ. CDR3 DNA sequence: TGCGCCAGCGGACTAGCGGCTACCCACCAAGAGACCCAGTACTTC. This translates into CASGLAATHQETQYF.

V and J are TRBV19 and TRBJ1-2; D possibly corresponds to TRBD1 (6 bases). Germline V CDR1 and CDR2: LNHDA, SQIVND (reference sequence). V lost 2 bases and J lost 6, with 19 bases in between. The CDR3 covers 16 residues. The chain's CDR3 is CASSIPRKGGTDGYTF. CDR3 coding DNA: TGTGCCAGTAGTATACCCCGCAAGGGGGGGACGGATGGCTACACCTTC.

The genes are TRBV18 and TRBJ1-5; the match to TRBD1 covers 7 bases. This CDR3 contains 14 residues. Germline V gene data show CDR1 as KGHSH and CDR2 as LQKENI. V was pared by 3 bases and J by 7 bases, with 6 bases of the junction left unmatched. As DNA, the CDR3 is TGTGCCAGCTCACCCCGGGACAGTCCCCAGCCCCAGCATTTT. Protein product: CASSPRDSPQPQHF.

This chain links TRBV6-1 with TRBJ1-6; 10 bases are shared with TRBD1. Germline loops: CDR1 MNHNS, CDR2 SASEGT. The trim removed 6 bases at V and 5 bases at J, leaving 4 bases unmatched. The length of the CDR3 is 15 residues. This CDR3 reads CASRRQGADNSPLHF. The CDR3 coding sequence is TGTGCCAGCAGGCGACAGGGGGCGGATAATTCACCCCTCCACTTT.